The 8 T cell receptor beta chains reported below all come from one sample, sequenced in a study of blood T cell repertoires in COVID-19. The protocol was immunoSEQ multiplex PCR, while the TCRdb copy is restricted to in-frame clones and leaves out a portion. The data show roughly 100,000 clones, roughly 80% seen once. Sequencing used peripheral blood. The receptor set was obtained from a woman of 80 years or more with acute or convalescent COVID-19.

The rearrangement uses TRBV29-1 and TRBJ2-5; D perhaps matches TRBD1 (5 bases). Trimming removed 6 bases at V and 1 base at J, with 12 bases between. Germline-derived CDR1 and CDR2 are SQVTM and ANQGSEA. The CDR3 totals 13 residues. The CDR3 nucleotides read TGCAGCGTCATCGGGCAGGGCCAAGAGACCCAGTACTTC. This codes for CSVIGQGQETQYF.

In this sample, this clone turned up once. The V call is TRBV29-1, the J call TRBJ2-1; 8 nucleotides line up with TRBD2. The V segment lost 6 bases and the J segment 16 bases; nucleotides outside the gene matches: 17. The CDR3 contains 13 residues. The germline V gene has CDR1 SQVTM and CDR2 ANQGSEA. Here the CDR3 reads CSVVPTLAGKQFF. The CDR3 region has the DNA TGCAGCGTCGTCCCGACGCTAGCGGGCAAACAATTCTTC.

The chain uses TRBV7-8 and TRBJ2-1, with TRBD2 matching over 8 bases. Germline CDR1 is SGHVS and CDR2 is FQNEAQ. J gave up 6 bases and V 5 bases, and 9 bases lay outside the gene matches. CDR3 length: 15 amino acids. The chain's CDR3 is CASSKELAEFNEQFF. The CDR3 bases are TGTGCCAGCAGCAAAGAACTAGCGGAGTTCAATGAGCAGTTCTTC.

This sequence joins TRBV5-1 and TRBJ1-2, with no clear D. CDR1 SGHRS and CDR2 YFSETQ come from the germline V gene. This CDR3 is built from 15 residues. V gave up 2 bases and J gave up 4 bases, with 15 bases separating them. This CDR3 reads CASSFDGNMAYGYTF. Here the CDR3 DNA reads TGCGCCAGCAGCTTCGACGGGAATATGGCCTATGGCTACACCTTC.

The gene calls are TRBV24-1 and TRBJ2-2, with 7 positions matching TRBD1. With 6 bases clipped from V and 2 bases from J, the junction kept 8 bases outside the gene matches. CDR1 and CDR2 from the germline V gene are KGHDR and SFDVKD. This CDR3 spans 16 amino acids. The chain's CDR3 is CATSKWAGGNTGELFF. DNA for the CDR3: TGTGCCACCAGTAAGTGGGCAGGGGGAAACACCGGGGAGCTGTTTTTT.

This rearrangement joins TRBV21-1 to TRBJ2-7; the table's D call, TRBD2, has no DNA check behind it. TRBV21-1 is a pseudogene segment. The CDR3 sequence is 16 residues long. CDR3 in DNA: TGTGCCAGCAGCAAAGTGCGACTAGCGGGAGCCGGCGAGCAGTACGTC. This translates into CASSKVRLAGAGEQYV.

This chain uses TRBV5-4 with TRBJ2-3; 8 bases are shared with TRBD2. The CDR3 has 16 residues. In germline, CDR1 is SGHNT, CDR2 YYREEE (reference sequence). The junction had 8 bases not matched to a gene; V was cut back by 4 bases and J by 1 base. The CDR3 bases are TGTGCCAGCAGCATATTAAGCGGGAGTGGCACAGATACGCAGTATTTT. This sequence encodes CASSILSGSGTDTQYF.

The chain has TRBV28 and TRBJ2-1; D is possibly TRBD2 (6 bases). The length of the CDR3 is 13 residues. Trimming pared 7 bases from V and 8 bases from J, leaving 15 bases between. Germline CDR1 MDHEN, CDR2 SYDVKM. CDR3 nucleotide sequence: TGTGCCAGCACCGCGGGGTCGACCGATGAGCAGTTCTTC. Translation: CASTAGSTDEQFF.